This TCR beta chain was identified during a study of blood T cell repertoires in COVID-19. Study-wide context: From the United States, Italy and Spain came samples of acute and convalescent COVID-19. Sources were T cells, B-cell-depleted T cells, or PBMCs; the material itself was cDNA or gDNA.

TCRdb's table, derived via immunoSEQ multiplex PCR, lists solely in-frame clones and lacks some. The table lists 200,000 to 250,000 clones, around 86% of them singletons. It was during active infection that Seattle patients were enrolled and then longitudinally followed. Germline V gives CDR1 SGHDN, CDR2 FVKESK. The length of the CDR3 is 13 residues. The V end was cut by 1 base, the J end by 6 bases, with 10 bases between. The sequencing input was peripheral blood. This chain uses TRBV14 with TRBJ2-7; possibly TRBD2 for D (6 bases). The origin of this receptor is a woman aged 70-85 years with COVID-19, enrolled during active disease. The CDR3: CASSQVLAAEQYF. In DNA form, the CDR3 reads TGTGCCAGCAGCCAAGTACTAGCCGCCGAGCAGTACTTC.